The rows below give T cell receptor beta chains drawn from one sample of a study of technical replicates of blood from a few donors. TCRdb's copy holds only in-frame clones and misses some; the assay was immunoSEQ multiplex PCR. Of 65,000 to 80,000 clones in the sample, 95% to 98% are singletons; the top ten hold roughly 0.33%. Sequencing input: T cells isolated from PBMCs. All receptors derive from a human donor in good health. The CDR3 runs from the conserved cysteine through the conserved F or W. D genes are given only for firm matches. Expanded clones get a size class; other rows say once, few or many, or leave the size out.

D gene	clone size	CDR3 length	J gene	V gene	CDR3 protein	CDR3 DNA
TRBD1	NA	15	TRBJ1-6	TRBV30	CASRTGPSYNSPLHF	TGTGCCTCACGGACAGGGCCCTCCTATAATTCACCCCTCCACTTT
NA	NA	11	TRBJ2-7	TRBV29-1	CSVVQNYEQYF	TGCAGCGTTGTACAGAACTACGAGCAGTACTTC
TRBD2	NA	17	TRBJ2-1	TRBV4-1	CASSPGGSSGNYNEQFF	TGCGCCAGCAGTCCTGGTGGAAGTAGCGGGAATTACAATGAGCAGTTCTTC
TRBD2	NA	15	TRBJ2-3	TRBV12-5	CASARSGRGADTQYF	TGTGCTAGTGCCAGAAGCGGGAGAGGCGCAGATACGCAGTATTTT
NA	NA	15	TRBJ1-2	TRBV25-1	CASSEQGRANYGYTF	TGTGCCAGCAGTGAACAGGGGAGAGCTAACTATGGCTACACCTTC
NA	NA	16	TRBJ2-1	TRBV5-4	CASSLGAGISYNEQFF	TGTGCCAGCAGCTTAGGTGCAGGCATCTCCTACAATGAGCAGTTCTTC
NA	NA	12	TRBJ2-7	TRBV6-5	CASSNPLREQYF	TGTGCCAGCAGTAACCCCCTTCGGGAGCAGTACTTC
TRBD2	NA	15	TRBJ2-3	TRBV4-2	CASSQDLAGTDTQYF	TGTGCCAGCAGCCAAGATCTAGCGGGAACAGATACGCAGTATTTT
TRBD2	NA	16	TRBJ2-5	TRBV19	CASSIPGGRPEETQYF	TGTGCCAGTAGTATACCGGGGGGGCGCCCAGAAGAGACCCAGTACTTC
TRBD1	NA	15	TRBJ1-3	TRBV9	CASSATGVIGNTIYF	TGTGCCAGCAGCGCCACAGGGGTGATAGGAAACACCATATATTTT
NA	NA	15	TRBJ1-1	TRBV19	CASSINHQGNTEAFF	TGTGCCAGTAGTATCAATCACCAGGGTAACACTGAAGCTTTCTTT
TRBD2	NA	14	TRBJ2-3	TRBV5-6	CASGREALTDTQYF	TGTGCCAGCGGACGGGAGGCCCTCACAGATACGCAGTATTTT
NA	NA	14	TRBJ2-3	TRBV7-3	CASSPRLSTDTQYF	TGTGCCAGCAGCCCGAGACTTAGCACAGATACGCAGTATTTT
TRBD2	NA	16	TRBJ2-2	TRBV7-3	CASSLGLAGASGELFF	TGTGCCAGCAGCCTCGGACTAGCGGGAGCGTCCGGGGAGCTGTTTTTT
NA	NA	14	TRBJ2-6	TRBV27	CASSFGGGANVLTF	TGTGCCAGCAGTTTTGGCGGTGGGGCCAACGTCCTGACTTTC
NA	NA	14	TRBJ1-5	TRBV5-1	CASKEVYSNQPQHF	TGCGCCAGCAAAGAGGTCTATAGCAATCAGCCCCAGCATTTT
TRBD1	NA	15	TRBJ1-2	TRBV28	CASSTGTGTDYGYTF	TGTGCCAGCAGTACCGGTACTGGGACAGACTATGGCTACACCTTC
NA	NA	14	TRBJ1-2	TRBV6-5	CASTRAGGHYGYTF	TGTGCCAGCACCCGCGCCGGGGGTCACTATGGCTACACCTTC
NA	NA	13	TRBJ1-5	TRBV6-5	CASSYNTDQPQHF	TGTGCCAGCAGTTATAATACGGATCAGCCCCAGCATTTT
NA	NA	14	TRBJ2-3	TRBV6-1	CASSERVRTDTQYF	TGTGCCAGCAGTGAGCGGGTACGCACAGATACGCAGTATTTT
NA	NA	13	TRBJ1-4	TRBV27	CASSFHRNEKLFF	TGTGCCAGCAGTTTTCACAGAAATGAAAAACTGTTTTTT
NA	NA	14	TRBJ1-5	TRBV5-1	CASSLLSGIQPQHF	TGCGCCAGCAGCTTGCTTTCCGGGATTCAGCCCCAGCATTTT
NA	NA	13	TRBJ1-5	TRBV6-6	CASSYMTAQPQHF	TGTGCCAGCAGTTACATGACTGCACAGCCCCAGCATTTT
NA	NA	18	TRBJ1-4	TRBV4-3	CASSQREQSEGLSEKLFF	TGCGCCAGCAGCCAAAGAGAACAGTCGGAGGGTCTGAGTGAAAAACTGTTTTTT
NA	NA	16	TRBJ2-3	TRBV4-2	CASSPHNERATDTQYF	TGTGCCAGCAGCCCCCATAATGAGCGGGCCACAGATACGCAGTATTTT
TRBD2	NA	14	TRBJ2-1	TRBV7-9	CASRSSGTSIEQFF	TGTGCCAGCCGGTCCAGCGGGACTTCTATTGAGCAGTTCTTC
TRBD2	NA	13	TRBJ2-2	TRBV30	CAGAGTSAGELFF	TGTGCCGGGGCGGGGACTAGTGCCGGGGAGCTGTTTTTT
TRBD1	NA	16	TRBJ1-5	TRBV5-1	CASSSGTGGAGQPQHF	TGCGCCAGCAGCTCCGGGACAGGGGGCGCAGGGCAGCCCCAGCATTTT
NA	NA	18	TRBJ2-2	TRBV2	CASSEALRYLGLDGELFF	TGTGCCAGCAGTGAAGCGCTTCGATATTTGGGGCTAGACGGGGAGCTGTTTTTT
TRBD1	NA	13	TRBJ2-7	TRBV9	CASPGRTGDEQYF	TGTGCCAGCCCAGGTAGGACAGGAGACGAGCAGTACTTC
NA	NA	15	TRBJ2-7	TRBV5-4	CASSLAGGPSYEQYF	TGTGCCAGCAGCTTGGCCGGAGGTCCCTCCTACGAGCAGTACTTC
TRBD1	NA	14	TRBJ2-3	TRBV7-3	CASSLSRGTDTQYF	TGTGCCAGCAGCTTATCCAGGGGGACAGATACGCAGTATTTT
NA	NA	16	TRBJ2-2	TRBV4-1	CASSQEVREYGGELFF	TGCGCCAGCAGCCAAGAGGTCCGGGAGTATGGGGGGGAGCTGTTTTTT
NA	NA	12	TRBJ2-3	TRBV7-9	CASSPQGDTQYF	TGTGCCAGCAGCCCCCAGGGAGATACGCAGTATTTT
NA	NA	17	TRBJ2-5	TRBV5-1	CASSLDVIGGMAKTQYF	TGCGCCAGCAGCTTGGACGTTATTGGGGGCATGGCGAAGACCCAGTACTTC
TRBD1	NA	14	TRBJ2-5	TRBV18	CASSPPTGAETQYF	TGTGCCAGCTCACCACCCACAGGGGCGGAGACCCAGTACTTC
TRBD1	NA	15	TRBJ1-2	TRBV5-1	CASSQGTGGDYGYTF	TGCGCCAGCAGTCAAGGGACAGGGGGCGACTATGGCTACACCTTC
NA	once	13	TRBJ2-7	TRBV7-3	CASSLTAGYEQYF	TGTGCCAGCAGCTTAACGGCAGGTTACGAGCAGTACTTC
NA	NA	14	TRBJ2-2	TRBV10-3	CAIVGSVNTGELFF	TGTGCCATCGTCGGTAGCGTGAACACCGGGGAGCTGTTTTTT
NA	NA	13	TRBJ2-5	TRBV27	CASMRRGVETQYF	TGTGCCAGCATGAGAAGGGGTGTGGAGACCCAGTACTTC
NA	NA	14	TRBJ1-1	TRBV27	CASSFSERGTEAFF	TGTGCCAGCAGTTTTAGCGAACGGGGCACTGAAGCTTTCTTT
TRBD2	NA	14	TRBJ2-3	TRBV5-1	CASSLAGGWDTQYF	TGCGCCAGCAGCTTGGCGGGGGGATGGGATACGCAGTATTTT
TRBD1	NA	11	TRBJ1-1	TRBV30	CAWGTGGMAFF	TGTGCCTGGGGCACAGGGGGCATGGCTTTCTTT
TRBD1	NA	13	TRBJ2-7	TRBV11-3	CASSLGQGMAQYF	TGTGCCAGCAGCTTGGGACAGGGGATGGCGCAGTACTTC
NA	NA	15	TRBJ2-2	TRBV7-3	CASSLNAGYTGELFF	TGTGCCAGCAGCTTAAATGCGGGCTACACCGGGGAGCTGTTTTTT
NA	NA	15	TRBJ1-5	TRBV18	CASSPQGDGNQPQHF	TGTGCCAGCTCACCACAGGGGGACGGCAATCAGCCCCAGCATTTT
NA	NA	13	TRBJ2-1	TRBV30	CAWSGLSLHEQFF	TGTGCCTGGAGTGGACTGTCGCTACATGAGCAGTTCTTC
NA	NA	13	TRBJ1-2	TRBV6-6	CASSYSTAAGLTF	TGTGCCAGCAGTTACTCGACTGCGGCGGGGCTCACCTTC
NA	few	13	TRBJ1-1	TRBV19	CASSIQENTEAFF	TGTGCCAGTAGTATCCAGGAGAACACTGAAGCTTTCTTT
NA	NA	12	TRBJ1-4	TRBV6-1	CASSAGNEKLFF	TGTGCCAGCAGTGCCGGTAATGAAAAACTGTTTTTT
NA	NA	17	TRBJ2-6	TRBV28	CASGGTVFPSGANVLTF	TGTGCCAGTGGGGGGACAGTCTTCCCATCTGGGGCCAACGTCCTGACTTTC
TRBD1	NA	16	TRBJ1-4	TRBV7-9	CASTIPGQLTNEKLFF	TGTGCCAGCACCATACCGGGACAGCTCACTAATGAAAAACTGTTTTTT
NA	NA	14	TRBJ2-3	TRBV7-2	CASSLDSGTDTQYF	TGTGCCAGCAGCTTAGATAGCGGCACAGATACGCAGTATTTT
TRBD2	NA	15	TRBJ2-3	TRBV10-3	CATLRLAGTTDTQYF	TGTGCCACCCTAAGACTAGCGGGAACCACAGATACGCAGTATTTT